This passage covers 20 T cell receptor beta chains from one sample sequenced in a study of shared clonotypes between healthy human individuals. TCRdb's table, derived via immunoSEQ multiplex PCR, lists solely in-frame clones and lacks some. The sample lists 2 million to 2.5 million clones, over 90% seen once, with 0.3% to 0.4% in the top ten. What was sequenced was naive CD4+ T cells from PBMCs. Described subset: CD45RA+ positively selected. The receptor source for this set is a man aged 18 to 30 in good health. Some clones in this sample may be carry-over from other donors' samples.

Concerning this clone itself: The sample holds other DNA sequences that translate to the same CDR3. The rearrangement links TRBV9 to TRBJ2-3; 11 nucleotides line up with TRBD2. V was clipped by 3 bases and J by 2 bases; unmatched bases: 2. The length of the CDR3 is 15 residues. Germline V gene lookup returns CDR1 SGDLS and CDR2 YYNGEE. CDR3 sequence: CASSATSGITDTQYF. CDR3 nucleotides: TGTGCCAGCAGCGCGACTAGCGGGATCACAGATACGCAGTATTTT.

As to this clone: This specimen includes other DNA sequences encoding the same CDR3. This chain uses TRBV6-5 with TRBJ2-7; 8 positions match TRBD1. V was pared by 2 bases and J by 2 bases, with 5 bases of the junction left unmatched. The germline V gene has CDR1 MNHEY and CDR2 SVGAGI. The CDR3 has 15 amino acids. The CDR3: CASSYRDRGAYEQYF. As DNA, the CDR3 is TGTGCCAGCAGTTACCGCGACAGGGGCGCCTACGAGCAGTACTTC.

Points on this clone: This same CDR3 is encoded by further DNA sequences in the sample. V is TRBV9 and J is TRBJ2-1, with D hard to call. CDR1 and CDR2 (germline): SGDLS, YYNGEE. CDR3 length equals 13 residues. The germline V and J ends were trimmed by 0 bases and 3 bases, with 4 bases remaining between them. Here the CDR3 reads CASSVAGYNEQFF. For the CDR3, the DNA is TGTGCCAGCAGCGTAGCAGGCTACAATGAGCAGTTCTTC.

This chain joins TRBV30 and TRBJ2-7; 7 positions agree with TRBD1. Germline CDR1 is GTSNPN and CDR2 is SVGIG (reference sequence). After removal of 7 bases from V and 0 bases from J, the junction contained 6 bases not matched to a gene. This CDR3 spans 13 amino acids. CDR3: CAYGQVPSYEQYF. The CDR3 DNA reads TGTGCCTACGGACAGGTCCCCTCCTACGAGCAGTACTTC.

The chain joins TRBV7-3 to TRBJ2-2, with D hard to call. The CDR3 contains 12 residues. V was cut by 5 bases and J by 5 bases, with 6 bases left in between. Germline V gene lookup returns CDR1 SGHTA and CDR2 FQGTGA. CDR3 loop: CASSTFTGELFF. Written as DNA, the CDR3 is TGTGCCAGCAGCACGTTTACCGGGGAGCTGTTTTTT.

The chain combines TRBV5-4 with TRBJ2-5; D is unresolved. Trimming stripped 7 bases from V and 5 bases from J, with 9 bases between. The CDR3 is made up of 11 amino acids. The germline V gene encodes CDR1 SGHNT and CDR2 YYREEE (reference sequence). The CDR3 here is CASGPRETQYF. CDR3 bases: TGTGCCAGCGGCCCGAGGGAGACCCAGTACTTC.

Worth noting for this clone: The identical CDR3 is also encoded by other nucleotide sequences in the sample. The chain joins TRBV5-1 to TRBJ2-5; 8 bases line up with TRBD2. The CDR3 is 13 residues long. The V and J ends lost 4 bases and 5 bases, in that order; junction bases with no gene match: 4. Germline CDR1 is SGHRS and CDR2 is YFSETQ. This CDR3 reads CASSPTGGETQYF. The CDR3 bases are TGCGCCAGCAGCCCTACGGGGGGGGAGACCCAGTACTTC.

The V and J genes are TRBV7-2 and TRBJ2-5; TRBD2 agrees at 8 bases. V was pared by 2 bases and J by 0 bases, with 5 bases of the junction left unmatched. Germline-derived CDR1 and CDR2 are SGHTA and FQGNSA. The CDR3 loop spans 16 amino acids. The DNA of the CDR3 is TGTGCCAGCAGCTTATTGGCTAGCGGGTACCAAGAGACCCAGTACTTC. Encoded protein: CASSLLASGYQETQYF.

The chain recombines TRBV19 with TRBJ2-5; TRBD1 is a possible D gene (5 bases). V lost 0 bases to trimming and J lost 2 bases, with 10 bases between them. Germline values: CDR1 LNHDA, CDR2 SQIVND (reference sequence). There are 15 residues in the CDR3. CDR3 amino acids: CASSIDQNRQETQYF. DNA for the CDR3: TGTGCCAGTAGTATAGATCAGAACAGGCAAGAGACCCAGTACTTC.

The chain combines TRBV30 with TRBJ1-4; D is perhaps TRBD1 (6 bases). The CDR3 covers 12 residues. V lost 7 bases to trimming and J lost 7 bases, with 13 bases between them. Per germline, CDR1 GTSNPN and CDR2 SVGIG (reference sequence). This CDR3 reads CASRGVREKLFF. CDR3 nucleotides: TGTGCCTCGAGGGGGGTACGTGAAAAACTGTTTTTT.

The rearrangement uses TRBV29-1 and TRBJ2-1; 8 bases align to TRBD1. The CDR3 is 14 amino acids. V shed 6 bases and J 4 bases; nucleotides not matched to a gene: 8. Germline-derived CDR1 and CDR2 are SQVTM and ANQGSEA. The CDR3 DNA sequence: TGCAGCGTAGCATCCAGGGGGCTGTACAATGAGCAGTTCTTC. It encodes CSVASRGLYNEQFF.

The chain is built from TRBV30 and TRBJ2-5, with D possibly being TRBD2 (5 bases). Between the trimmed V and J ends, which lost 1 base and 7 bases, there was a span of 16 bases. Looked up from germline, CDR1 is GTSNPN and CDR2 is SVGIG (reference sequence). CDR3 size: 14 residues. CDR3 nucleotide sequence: TGTGCCTGGAGTGGTAAAGGCCTCCGGGGGACCCAGTACTTC. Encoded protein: CAWSGKGLRGTQYF.

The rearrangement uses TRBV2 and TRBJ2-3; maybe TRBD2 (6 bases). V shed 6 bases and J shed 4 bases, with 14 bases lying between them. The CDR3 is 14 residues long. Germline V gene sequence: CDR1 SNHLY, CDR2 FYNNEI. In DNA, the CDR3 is TGTGCCAGCAGGCCCCGACTAGGAGCAGATACGCAGTATTTT. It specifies CASRPRLGADTQYF.

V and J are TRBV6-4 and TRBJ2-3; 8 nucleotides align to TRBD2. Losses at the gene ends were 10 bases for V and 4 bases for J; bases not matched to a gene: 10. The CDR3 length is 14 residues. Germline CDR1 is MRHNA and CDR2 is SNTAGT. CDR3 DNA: TGTGCCATCAAGACCGGCGGGGGGCCAGATACGCAGTATTTT. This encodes CAIKTGGGPDTQYF.

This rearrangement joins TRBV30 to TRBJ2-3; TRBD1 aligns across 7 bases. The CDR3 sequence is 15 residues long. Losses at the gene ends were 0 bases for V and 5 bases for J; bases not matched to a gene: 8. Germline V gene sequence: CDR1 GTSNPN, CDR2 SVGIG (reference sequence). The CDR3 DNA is TGTGCCTGGAGTGTACTTTCAGGGGACAGAGATACGCAGTATTTT. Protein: CAWSVLSGDRDTQYF. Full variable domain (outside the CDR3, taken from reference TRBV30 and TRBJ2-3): SQTIHQWPATLVQPVGSPLSLECTVEGTSNPNLYWYRQAAGRGLQLLFYSVGIGQISSEVPQNLSASRPQDRQFILSSKKLLLSDSGFYLCAWSVLSGDRDTQYFGPGTRLTVL.

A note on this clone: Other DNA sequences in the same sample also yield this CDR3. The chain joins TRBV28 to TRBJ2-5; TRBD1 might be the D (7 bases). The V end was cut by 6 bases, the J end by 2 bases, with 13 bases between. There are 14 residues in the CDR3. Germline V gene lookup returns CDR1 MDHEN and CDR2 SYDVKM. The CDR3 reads CASSPGGGQETQYF. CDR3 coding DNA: TGTGCCAGCAGCCCAGGGGGAGGACAAGAGACCCAGTACTTC.

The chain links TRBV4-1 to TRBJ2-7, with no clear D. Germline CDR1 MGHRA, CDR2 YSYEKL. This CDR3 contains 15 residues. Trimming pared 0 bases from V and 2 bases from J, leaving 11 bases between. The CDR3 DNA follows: TGCGCCAGCAGCCAAGATTATCCACTTACCTACGAGCAGTACTTC. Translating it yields CASSQDYPLTYEQYF.

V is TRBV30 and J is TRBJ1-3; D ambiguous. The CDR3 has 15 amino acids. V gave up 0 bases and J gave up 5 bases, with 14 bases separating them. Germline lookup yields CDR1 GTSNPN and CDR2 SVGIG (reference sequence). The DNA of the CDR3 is TGTGCCTGGAGTGTAGCAGGCAAGTCCAGAAACACCATATATTTT. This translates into CAWSVAGKSRNTIYF.

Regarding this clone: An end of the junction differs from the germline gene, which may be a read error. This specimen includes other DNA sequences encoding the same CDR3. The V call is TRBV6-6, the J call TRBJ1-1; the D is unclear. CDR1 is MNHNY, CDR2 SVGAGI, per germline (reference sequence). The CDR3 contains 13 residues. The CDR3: CASSYRVNTEAFF. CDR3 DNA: TGTGCCAGCAGTTACCGGGTAAACACTGAGGCTTTCTTT.

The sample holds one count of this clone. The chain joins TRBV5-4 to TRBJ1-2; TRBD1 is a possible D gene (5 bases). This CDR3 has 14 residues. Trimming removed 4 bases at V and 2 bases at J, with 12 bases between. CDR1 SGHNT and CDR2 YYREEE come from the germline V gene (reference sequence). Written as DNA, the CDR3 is TGTGCCAGCAGCACCCCTCGGGACAACTATGGCTACACCTTC. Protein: CASSTPRDNYGYTF. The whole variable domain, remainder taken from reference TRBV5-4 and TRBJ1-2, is ETGVTQSPTHLIKTRGQQVTLRCSSQSGHNTVSWYQQALGQGPQFIFQYYREEENGRGNFPPRFSGLQFPNYSSELNVNALELDDSALYLCASSTPRDNYGYTFGSGTRLTVV.